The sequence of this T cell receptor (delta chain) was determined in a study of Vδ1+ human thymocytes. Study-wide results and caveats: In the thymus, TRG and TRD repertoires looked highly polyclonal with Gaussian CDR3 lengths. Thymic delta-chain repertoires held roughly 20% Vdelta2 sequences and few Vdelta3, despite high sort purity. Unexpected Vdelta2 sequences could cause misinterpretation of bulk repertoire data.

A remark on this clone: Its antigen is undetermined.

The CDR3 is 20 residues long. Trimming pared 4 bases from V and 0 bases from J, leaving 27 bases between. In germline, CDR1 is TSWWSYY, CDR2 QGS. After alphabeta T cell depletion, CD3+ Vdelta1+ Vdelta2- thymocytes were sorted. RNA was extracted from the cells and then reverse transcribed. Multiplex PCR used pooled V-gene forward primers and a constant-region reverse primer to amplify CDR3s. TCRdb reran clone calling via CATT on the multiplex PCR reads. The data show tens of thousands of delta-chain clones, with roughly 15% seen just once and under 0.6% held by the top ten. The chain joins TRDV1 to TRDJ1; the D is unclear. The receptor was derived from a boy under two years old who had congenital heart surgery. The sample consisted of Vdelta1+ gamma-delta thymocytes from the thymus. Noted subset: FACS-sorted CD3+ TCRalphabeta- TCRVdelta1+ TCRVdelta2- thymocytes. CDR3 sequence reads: CALGGLPLVVVEPHTDKLIF. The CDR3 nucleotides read TGTGCTCTTGGGGGACTACCCCTTGTGGTCGTGGAACCCCACACCGATAAACTCATCTTT.